The subject of this entry is one TCR beta chain. Per the original data handling: The authors estimated nucleated cell counts from reference gene primer amplification. This table comes from immunoSEQ multiplex PCR, and its TCRdb copy is limited to in-frame clones, with some not included. That table is the source of V, J and clone size, and D and trimming were worked out from the DNA. Among hundreds of thousands of clones listed, more than 85% were seen once. The CDR3 totals 15 residues. Per the germline V gene, CDR1 is LGHNA and CDR2 is YSLEER. V lost 1 base and J 6 bases, leaving 16 bases between the germline ends. The sample comes from a study of blood T cell repertoires in COVID-19. Across the study: COVID-19 samples collected from the United States, Italy and Spain covered acute and convalescent phases. The analysed material was cDNA or gDNA that came from T cells, B-cell-depleted T cells, or PBMCs.

This TCR derives from an older man with acute or convalescent COVID-19. The specimen was peripheral blood. The genes are TRBV4-3 and TRBJ2-7, with TRBD1 as a possible D gene (6 bases). CDR3: CASSQGTGSLREQYF. CDR3 sequence (DNA): TGCGCCAGCAGCCAAGGCACAGGGTCCCTACGCGAGCAGTACTTC.